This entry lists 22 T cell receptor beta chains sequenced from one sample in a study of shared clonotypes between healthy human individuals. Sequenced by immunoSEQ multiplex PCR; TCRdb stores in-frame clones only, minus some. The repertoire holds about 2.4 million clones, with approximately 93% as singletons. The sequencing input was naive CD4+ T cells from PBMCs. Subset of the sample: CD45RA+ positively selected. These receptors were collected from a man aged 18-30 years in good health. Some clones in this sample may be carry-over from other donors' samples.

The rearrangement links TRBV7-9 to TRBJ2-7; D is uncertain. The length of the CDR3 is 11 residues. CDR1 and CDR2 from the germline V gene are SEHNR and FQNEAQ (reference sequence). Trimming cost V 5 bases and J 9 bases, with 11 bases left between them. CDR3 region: CASSRAWVQYF. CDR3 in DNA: TGTGCCAGCAGCCGCGCCTGGGTGCAGTACTTC. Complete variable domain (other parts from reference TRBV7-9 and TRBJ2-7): DTGVSQNPRHKITKRGQNVTFRCDPISEHNRLYWYRQTLGQGPEFLTYFQNEAQLEKSRLLSDRFSAERPKGSFSTLEIQRTEQGDSAMYLCASSRAWVQYFGPGTRLTVT.

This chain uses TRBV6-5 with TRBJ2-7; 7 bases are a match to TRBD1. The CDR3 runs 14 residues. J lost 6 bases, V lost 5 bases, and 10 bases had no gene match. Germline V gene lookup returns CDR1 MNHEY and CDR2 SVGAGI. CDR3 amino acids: CASSQNRGIGEQYF. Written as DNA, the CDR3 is TGTGCCAGCAGTCAAAACAGGGGAATCGGCGAGCAGTACTTC.

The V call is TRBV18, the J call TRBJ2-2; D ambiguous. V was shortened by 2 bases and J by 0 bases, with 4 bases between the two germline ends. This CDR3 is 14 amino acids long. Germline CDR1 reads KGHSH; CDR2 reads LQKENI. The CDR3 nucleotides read TGTGCCAGCTCACCAGCCGCGAACACCGGGGAGCTGTTTTTT. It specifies CASSPAANTGELFF.

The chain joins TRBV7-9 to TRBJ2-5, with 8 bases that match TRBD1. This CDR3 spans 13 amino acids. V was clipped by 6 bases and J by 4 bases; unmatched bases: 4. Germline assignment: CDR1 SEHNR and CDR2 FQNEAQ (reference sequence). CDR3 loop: CASRRTGRETQYF. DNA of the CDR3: TGTGCCAGCAGGCGGACAGGGCGAGAGACCCAGTACTTC.

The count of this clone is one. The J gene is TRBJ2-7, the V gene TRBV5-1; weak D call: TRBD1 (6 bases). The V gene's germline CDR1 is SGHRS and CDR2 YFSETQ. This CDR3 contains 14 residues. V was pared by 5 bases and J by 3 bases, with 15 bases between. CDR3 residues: CASRAPTGYYEQYF. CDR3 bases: TGCGCCAGCAGGGCCCCGACAGGTTACTACGAGCAGTACTTC.

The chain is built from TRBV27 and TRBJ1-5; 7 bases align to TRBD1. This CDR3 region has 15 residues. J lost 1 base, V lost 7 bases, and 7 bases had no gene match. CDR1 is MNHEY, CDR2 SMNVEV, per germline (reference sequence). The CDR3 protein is CASNQMTGSNQPQHF. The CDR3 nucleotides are TGTGCCAGCAATCAAATGACAGGGAGCAATCAGCCCCAGCATTTT.

CDR3 sequence (DNA): TGTGCCAGCAGGGGACTCACAGGATTGAACACTGAAGCTTTCTTT. Translated: CASRGLTGLNTEAFF. The gene calls are TRBV11-2 and TRBJ1-1; D is perhaps TRBD1 (5 bases). V lost 6 bases and J 0 bases, leaving 14 bases between the germline ends. Germline-derived CDR1 and CDR2 are SGHAT and FQNNGV. The CDR3 runs to 15 residues.

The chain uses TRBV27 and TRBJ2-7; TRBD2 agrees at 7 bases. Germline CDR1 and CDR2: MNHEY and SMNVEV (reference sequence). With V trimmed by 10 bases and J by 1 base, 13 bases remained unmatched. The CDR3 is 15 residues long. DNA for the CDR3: TGTGCCACCCGGGGGTTGGGTAGCGGGTCCTACGAGCAGTACTTC. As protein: CATRGLGSGSYEQYF.

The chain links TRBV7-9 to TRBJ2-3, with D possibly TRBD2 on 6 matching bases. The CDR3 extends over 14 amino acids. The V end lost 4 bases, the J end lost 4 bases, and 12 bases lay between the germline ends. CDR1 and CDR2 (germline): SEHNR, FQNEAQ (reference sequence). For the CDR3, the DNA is TGTGCCAGCAGCTCCAGATGGGGGGCAGATACGCAGTATTTT. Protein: CASSSRWGADTQYF. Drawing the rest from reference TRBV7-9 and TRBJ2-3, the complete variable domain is DTGVSQNPRHKITKRGQNVTFRCDPISEHNRLYWYRQTLGQGPEFLTYFQNEAQLEKSRLLSDRFSAERPKGSFSTLEIQRTEQGDSAMYLCASSSRWGADTQYFGPGTRLTVL.

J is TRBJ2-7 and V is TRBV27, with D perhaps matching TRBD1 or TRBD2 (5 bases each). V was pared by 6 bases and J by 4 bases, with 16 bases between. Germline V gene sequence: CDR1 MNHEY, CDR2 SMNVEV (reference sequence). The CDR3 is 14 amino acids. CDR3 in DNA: TGTGCCAGCAGCCGCCGCCTGGGGGAATACGAGCAGTACTTC. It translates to CASSRRLGEYEQYF.

The CDR3 spells CASSFKAALGYTF. The CDR3 DNA reads as TGTGCCAGCAGTTTCAAGGCGGCCCTTGGCTACACCTTC. The chain employs TRBV28 and TRBJ1-2; D gene ambiguous. Germline-derived CDR1 and CDR2 are MDHEN and SYDVKM. V was shortened by 3 bases and J by 7 bases, with 12 bases between the two germline ends. This CDR3 region has 13 residues.

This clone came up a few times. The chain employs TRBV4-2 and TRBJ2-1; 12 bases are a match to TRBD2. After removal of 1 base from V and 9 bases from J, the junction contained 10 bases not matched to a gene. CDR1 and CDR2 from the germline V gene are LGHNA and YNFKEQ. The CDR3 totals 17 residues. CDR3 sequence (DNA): TGTGCCAGCAGCCAAGCCAGTCCCGGACTAGCGGGAAGTGAGCAGTTCTTC. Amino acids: CASSQASPGLAGSEQFF.

CDR3 sequence: CASSSLGGASYNEQFF. The CDR3 DNA is TGTGCCAGCAGCTCGTTAGGGGGGGCCTCCTACAATGAGCAGTTCTTC. The chain couples TRBV7-8 to TRBJ2-1; D might be TRBD2 (7 bases). Trimming left V 4 bases short and J 0 bases short, with 13 bases between. CDR3 length: 16 amino acids. CDR1 SGHVS and CDR2 FQNEAQ come from the germline V gene.

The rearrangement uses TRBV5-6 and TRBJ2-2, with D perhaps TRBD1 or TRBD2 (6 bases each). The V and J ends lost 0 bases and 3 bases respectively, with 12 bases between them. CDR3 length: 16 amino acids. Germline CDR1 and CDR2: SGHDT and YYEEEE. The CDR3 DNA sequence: TGTGCCAGCAGCTTGGTTAGGGGGGCGGACACCGGGGAGCTGTTTTTT. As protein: CASSLVRGADTGELFF.

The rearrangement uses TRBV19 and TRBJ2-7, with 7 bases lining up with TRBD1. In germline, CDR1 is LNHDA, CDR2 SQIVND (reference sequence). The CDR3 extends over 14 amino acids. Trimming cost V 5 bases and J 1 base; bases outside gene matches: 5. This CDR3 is CASSPRGQSYEQYF. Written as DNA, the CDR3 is TGTGCCAGTAGTCCTAGGGGACAGTCCTACGAGCAGTACTTC.

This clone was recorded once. CDR3 bases: TGTGCCAGCAGCGGAGAGGCGGGACCCAGCTACGAGCAGTACTTC. Amino acid sequence: CASSGEAGPSYEQYF. The genes are TRBV9 and TRBJ2-7; D possibly corresponds to TRBD2 (6 bases). The CDR3 loop spans 15 amino acids. CDR1 is SGDLS, CDR2 YYNGEE, per germline. V was cut by 3 bases and J by 3 bases, with 16 bases left in between.

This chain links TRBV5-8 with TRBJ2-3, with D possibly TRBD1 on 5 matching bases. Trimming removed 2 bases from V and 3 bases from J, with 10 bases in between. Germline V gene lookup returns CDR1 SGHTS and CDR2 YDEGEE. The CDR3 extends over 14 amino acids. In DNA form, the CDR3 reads TGTGCCAGCAGCTTTGGAAGGGGAACAGATACGCAGTATTTT. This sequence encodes CASSFGRGTDTQYF.

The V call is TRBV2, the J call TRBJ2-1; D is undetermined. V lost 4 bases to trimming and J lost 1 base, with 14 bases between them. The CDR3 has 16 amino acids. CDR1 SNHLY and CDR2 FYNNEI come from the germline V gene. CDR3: CASSVWGPGSYNEQFF. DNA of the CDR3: TGTGCCAGCAGTGTCTGGGGTCCCGGATCCTACAATGAGCAGTTCTTC.

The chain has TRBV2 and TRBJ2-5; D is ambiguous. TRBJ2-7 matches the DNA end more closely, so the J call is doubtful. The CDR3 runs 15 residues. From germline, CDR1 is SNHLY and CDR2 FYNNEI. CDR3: CASRPLGILPYEQYF. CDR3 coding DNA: TGTGCCAGCAGACCCCTCGGCATCCTCCCCTACGAGCAGTACTTC.

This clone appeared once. CDR3 bases: TGTGCCATCTCAACGACTAGCGGGGTCCAAGAGACCCAGTACTTC. Residues: CAISTTSGVQETQYF. The chain uses TRBV10-3 and TRBJ2-5; 11 bases agree with TRBD2. V lost 8 bases to trimming and J lost 1 base; unmatched junction nucleotides: 6. The CDR3 has 15 residues. Germline values: CDR1 ENHRY, CDR2 SYGVKD.

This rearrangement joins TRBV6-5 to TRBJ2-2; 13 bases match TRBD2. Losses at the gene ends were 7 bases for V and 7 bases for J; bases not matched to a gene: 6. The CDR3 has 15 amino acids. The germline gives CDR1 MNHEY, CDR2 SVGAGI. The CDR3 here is CASTRTSGSVGELFF. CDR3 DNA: TGTGCCAGCACCAGGACTAGCGGGAGCGTCGGGGAGCTGTTTTTT.

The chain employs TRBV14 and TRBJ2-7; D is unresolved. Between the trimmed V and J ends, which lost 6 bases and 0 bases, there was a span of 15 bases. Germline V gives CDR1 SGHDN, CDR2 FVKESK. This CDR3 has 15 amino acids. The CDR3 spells CASSPYSWGSYEQYF. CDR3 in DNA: TGTGCCAGCAGTCCCTACAGCTGGGGCTCCTACGAGCAGTACTTC.